These 21 T cell receptor beta chains came from one sample sequenced in a study of blood T cell repertoires in COVID-19. Clones were read by immunoSEQ multiplex PCR, and TCRdb kept only the in-frame ones, dropping some. There are about 170,000 clones in the sample; just under 90% occur only once, and around 3.5% lies in the top ten. Sequenced input: peripheral blood. These receptors were collected from a man younger than 30 with active or convalescent COVID-19.

This clone has more than one count but fewer than ten. V and J are TRBV3-1 (or the pseudogene TRBV3-2) and TRBJ1-6, with D unclear. Germline CDR1 and CDR2: LGHDT and YNNKEL (reference sequence). Trimming shortened V by 1 base and J by 14 bases, and 12 bases separated the two germline ends. The length of the CDR3 is 13 residues. The CDR3 nucleotides are TGTGCCAGCAGCCAAGGGCAGGCAAGTACCCTCCACTTT. This encodes CASSQGQASTLHF.

The chain combines TRBV10-2 with TRBJ1-2; D is perhaps TRBD1 (5 bases). Germline-derived CDR1 and CDR2 are WSHSY and SAAADI. The CDR3 contains 12 residues. The V end lost 8 bases, the J end lost 4 bases, and 11 bases lay between the germline ends. The CDR3, as DNA: TGCGCCAGCGCCAGGGATGCCTATGGCTACACCTTC. Translation: CASARDAYGYTF.

V is TRBV9 and J is TRBJ1-1, with 9 bases fitting TRBD1. The CDR3 sequence is 14 residues long. Per germline, CDR1 SGDLS and CDR2 YYNGEE. V lost 2 bases to trimming and J lost 1 base; unmatched junction nucleotides: 0. Written as DNA, the CDR3 is TGTGCCAGCAGCGTGACAGGGGGGAACACTGAAGCTTTCTTT. This gives the protein CASSVTGGNTEAFF.

This clone was seen once. This rearrangement joins TRBV7-6 to TRBJ2-7; 8 nucleotides align to TRBD2. Germline CDR1 SGHVS, CDR2 FNYEAQ. J gave up 5 bases and V 5 bases, and 14 bases lay outside the gene matches. The CDR3 runs to 16 residues. CDR3 DNA sequence: TGTGCCAGCAGCAGTAACCCCGGGACTAGAAGTCACGAGCAGTACTTC. It specifies CASSSNPGTRSHEQYF.

V and J are TRBV6-5 and TRBJ2-7, with 9 bases that match TRBD1. V lost 5 bases, J lost 0 bases, and 2 bases stayed unmatched. The length of the CDR3 is 14 residues. The germline V gene encodes CDR1 MNHEY and CDR2 SVGAGI. CDR3 nucleotides: TGTGCCAGCAGTACGGACAGGGGCTCCTACGAGCAGTACGTC. Protein sequence: CASSTDRGSYEQYV.

The chain links TRBV3-1 (or the pseudogene TRBV3-2) to TRBJ2-6, with a possible D match to TRBD2 (5 bases). The CDR3 is 15 amino acids. CDR1 is LGHDT and CDR2 is YNNKEL in the germline V gene (reference sequence). Trimming pared 4 bases from V and 1 base from J, leaving 8 bases between. The CDR3 bases are TGTGCCAGCAGCCTAAGCGGTTCTGGGGCCAACGTCCTGACTTTC. Its translation is CASSLSGSGANVLTF.

The chain links TRBV5-8 to TRBJ2-7, with a possible D match to TRBD2 (6 bases). The CDR3 has 14 residues. The V end lost 2 bases, the J end lost 1 base, and 10 bases lay between the germline ends. Germline CDR1 is SGHTS and CDR2 is YDEGEE. The DNA for the CDR3 is TGTGCCAGCAGCTTCCAGCGGGCTTCCTACGAGCAGTACTTC. Protein: CASSFQRASYEQYF.

V usage is TRBV6-5 and J usage is TRBJ2-1, with TRBD1 matching 7 bases. CDR1 is MNHEY and CDR2 is SVGAGI in the germline V gene. The CDR3 totals 14 residues. V was pared by 7 bases and J by 6 bases, with 9 bases of the junction left unmatched. The CDR3 sequence: CASTIRQGINEQFF. The CDR3 DNA reads as TGTGCCAGCACCATCCGACAGGGTATCAATGAGCAGTTCTTC.

The chain's CDR3 is CASSFKSGEQYF. In DNA, the CDR3 is TGTGCCAGCAGCTTTAAATCCGGCGAGCAGTACTTC. V gene TRBV7-2 combines with J gene TRBJ2-7; D is uncertain. The CDR3 loop spans 12 amino acids. Germline loops: CDR1 SGHTA, CDR2 FQGNSA. With 3 bases removed from V and 6 bases from J, the gap between germline ends came to 9 bases. Full variable domain (outside the CDR3, taken from reference TRBV7-2 and TRBJ2-7): GAGVSQSPSNKVTEKGKDVELRCDPISGHTALYWYRQSLGQGLEFLIYFQGNSAPDKSGLPSDRFSAERTGGSVSTLTIQRTQQEDSAVYLCASSFKSGEQYFGPGTRLTVT.

J is TRBJ1-1 and V is TRBV10-3; 7 bases align to TRBD1. The V gene's germline CDR1 is ENHRY and CDR2 SYGVKD. With V trimmed by 6 bases and J by 4 bases, 8 bases remained unmatched. The CDR3 extends over 14 amino acids. CDR3 bases: TGTGCCATCAGACCCTTCGAGGGGGCCACTGAAGCTTTCTTT. Amino acids: CAIRPFEGATEAFF.

This chain uses TRBV28 with TRBJ1-3; 9 positions agree with TRBD1. Germline V gives CDR1 MDHEN, CDR2 SYDVKM. The junction had 6 bases not matched to a gene; V was cut back by 5 bases and J by 7 bases. CDR3 length equals 14 residues. The CDR3 region is CASSLTQGANTIYF. The DNA of the CDR3 is TGTGCCAGCAGTCTAACACAGGGGGCGAACACCATATATTTT.

The genes are TRBV7-8 and TRBJ2-5; D is uncertain. Trimming left V 5 bases short and J 2 bases short, with 6 bases between. Germline V gives CDR1 SGHVS, CDR2 FQNEAQ. CDR3 length: 12 residues. This CDR3 is CASSLLQETQYF. CDR3 nucleotides: TGTGCCAGCAGCCTTCTTCAAGAGACCCAGTACTTC.

The chain has TRBV2 and TRBJ1-4; 8 bases align to TRBD1. From germline, CDR1 is SNHLY and CDR2 FYNNEI. J was trimmed by 4 bases and V by 6 bases; bases with no gene match: 7. The CDR3 has 15 residues. CDR3 in amino acids: CASRLTGADNEKLFF. The CDR3 nucleotides read TGTGCCAGCAGGTTGACAGGGGCCGATAATGAAAAACTGTTTTTT.

This clone was seen a single time. This chain uses TRBV27 with TRBJ1-1; 9 bases line up with TRBD1. Per germline, CDR1 MNHEY and CDR2 SMNVEV (reference sequence). Trimming took 3 bases from V and 10 from J; bases not matched to a gene: 12. The CDR3 consists of 15 residues. The CDR3 spells CASSFYGTGLEGAFF. Here the CDR3 DNA reads TGTGCCAGCAGTTTCTACGGGACAGGGCTTGAGGGAGCTTTCTTT.

The V call is TRBV7-9, the J call TRBJ2-2; 8 bases line up with TRBD1. V lost 5 bases, J lost 0 bases, and 5 bases stayed unmatched. CDR1 is SEHNR and CDR2 is FQNEAQ in the germline V gene (reference sequence). This CDR3 has 16 residues. CDR3: CASSLQGAANTGELFF. As DNA, the CDR3 is TGTGCCAGCAGCCTTCAGGGGGCCGCGAACACCGGGGAGCTGTTTTTT.

This clone was observed a handful of times. The chain recombines TRBV2 with TRBJ1-2; 9 positions match TRBD1. The CDR3 is made up of 14 amino acids. Trimming at V came to 6 bases and at J to 4 bases, leaving 6 bases not matched to a gene. The germline V gene has CDR1 SNHLY and CDR2 FYNNEI. The CDR3 loop is CASSVDRGIYGYTF. Here the CDR3 DNA reads TGTGCCAGCAGCGTAGACAGGGGGATCTATGGCTACACCTTC.

The rearrangement links TRBV2 to TRBJ2-5, with 9 positions matching TRBD1. Losses at the gene ends were 5 bases for V and 2 bases for J; bases not matched to a gene: 6. CDR1 and CDR2 (germline): SNHLY, FYNNEI. CDR3 length: 15 residues. CDR3 bases: TGTGCCAGCAGTACCGGGACAGGGCCTCAAGAGACCCAGTACTTC. Translated: CASSTGTGPQETQYF.

V and J are TRBV11-2 and TRBJ2-5; D ambiguous. V was clipped by 1 base and J by 3 bases, with 12 bases between them. CDR1 and CDR2 (germline): SGHAT, FQNNGV. This CDR3 spans 15 amino acids. CDR3: CASSLGQNGEETQYF. CDR3 bases: TGTGCCAGCAGCTTAGGCCAAAACGGAGAAGAGACCCAGTACTTC.

The genes are TRBV6-5 and TRBJ1-5; 8 nucleotides line up with TRBD1. CDR3 length equals 15 residues. Germline V gene data show CDR1 as MNHEY and CDR2 as SVGAGI. J lost 5 bases, V lost 1 base, and 4 bases had no gene match. CDR3 DNA sequence: TGTGCCAGCAGTTACTTCGGGACAGGCCATCAGCCCCAGCATTTT. Its protein is CASSYFGTGHQPQHF.

DNA of the CDR3: TGCAGCATTTTCAGGGGGCGGCCTGGGCAGTTCTTC. Its translation: CSIFRGRPGQFF. The chain joins TRBV29-1 to TRBJ2-1, with 8 bases identical to TRBD1. The V and J ends lost 8 bases and 12 bases, in that order; junction bases with no gene match: 12. Germline values: CDR1 SQVTM, CDR2 ANQGSEA. The CDR3 is 12 amino acids.

The chain employs TRBV6-1 and TRBJ2-3; D possibly corresponds to TRBD1 (9 bases). V lost 1 base, J lost 3 bases, and 17 bases lay in between. Germline V lookup: CDR1 MNHNS, CDR2 SASEGT. The CDR3 has 17 amino acids. The CDR3 sequence is CASSEVTGGGRTDTQYF. The CDR3 DNA reads TGTGCCAGCAGTGAAGTCACAGGGGGCGGGAGGACAGATACGCAGTATTTT.